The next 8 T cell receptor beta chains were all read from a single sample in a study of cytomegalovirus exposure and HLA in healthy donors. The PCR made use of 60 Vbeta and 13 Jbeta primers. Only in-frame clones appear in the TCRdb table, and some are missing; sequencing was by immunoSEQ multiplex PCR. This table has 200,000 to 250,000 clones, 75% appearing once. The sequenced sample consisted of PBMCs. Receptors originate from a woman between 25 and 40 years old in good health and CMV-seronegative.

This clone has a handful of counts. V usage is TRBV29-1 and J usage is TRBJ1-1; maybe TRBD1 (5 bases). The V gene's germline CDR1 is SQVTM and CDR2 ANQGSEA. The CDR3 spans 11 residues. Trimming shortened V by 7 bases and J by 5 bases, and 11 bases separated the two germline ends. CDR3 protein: CSANQGTEAFF. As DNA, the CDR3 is TGCAGCGCCAACCAGGGTACTGAAGCTTTCTTT.

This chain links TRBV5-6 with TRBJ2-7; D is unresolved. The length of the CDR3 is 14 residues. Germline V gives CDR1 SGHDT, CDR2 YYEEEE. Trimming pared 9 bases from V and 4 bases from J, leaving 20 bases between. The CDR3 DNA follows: TGTGCCACAGAGAGCGCCACTGAAACGTACGAGCAGTACTTC. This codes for CATESATETYEQYF.

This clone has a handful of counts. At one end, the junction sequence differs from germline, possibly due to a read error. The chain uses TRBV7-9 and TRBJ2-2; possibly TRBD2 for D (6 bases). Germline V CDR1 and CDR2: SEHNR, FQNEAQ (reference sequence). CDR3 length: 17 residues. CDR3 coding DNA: TGTTCCAGCAGCCGAAACGAGGGAGGAGACGGCACCGGGGAGCTGTTTTTT. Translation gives CSSSRNEGGDGTGELFF.

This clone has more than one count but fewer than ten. CDR3 protein: CASSPSRTSGVNEQFF. The CDR3 DNA reads TGCGCCAGCAGTCCTTCTCGGACTAGCGGGGTAAATGAGCAGTTCTTC. The chain recombines TRBV10-1 with TRBJ2-1, with 12 bases fitting TRBD2. The CDR3 contains 16 residues. After removal of 5 bases from V and 7 bases from J, the junction contained 9 bases not matched to a gene. The germline CDR1 and CDR2 sequences are WNHNN and SYGVQD (reference sequence).

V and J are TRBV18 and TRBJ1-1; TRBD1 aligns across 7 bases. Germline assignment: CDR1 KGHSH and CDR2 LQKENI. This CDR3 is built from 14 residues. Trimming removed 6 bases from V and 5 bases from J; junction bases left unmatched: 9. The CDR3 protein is CASSIQGFETEAFF. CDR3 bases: TGTGCCAGCTCCATACAGGGGTTTGAGACTGAAGCTTTCTTT.

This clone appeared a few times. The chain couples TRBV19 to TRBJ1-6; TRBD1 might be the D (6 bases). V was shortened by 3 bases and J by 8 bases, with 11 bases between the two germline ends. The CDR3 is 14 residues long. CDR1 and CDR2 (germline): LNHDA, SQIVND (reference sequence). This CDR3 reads CASSIFEGDSPLHF. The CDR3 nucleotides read TGTGCCAGTAGTATCTTTGAGGGGGATTCACCCCTCCACTTT.

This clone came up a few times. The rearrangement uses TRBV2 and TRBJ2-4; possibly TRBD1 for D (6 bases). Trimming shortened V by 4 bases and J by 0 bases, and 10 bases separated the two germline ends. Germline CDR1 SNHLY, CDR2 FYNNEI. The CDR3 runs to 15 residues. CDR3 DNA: TGTGCCAGCAGTGGGGACACTTTAGCCAAAAACATTCAGTACTTC. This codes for CASSGDTLAKNIQYF.

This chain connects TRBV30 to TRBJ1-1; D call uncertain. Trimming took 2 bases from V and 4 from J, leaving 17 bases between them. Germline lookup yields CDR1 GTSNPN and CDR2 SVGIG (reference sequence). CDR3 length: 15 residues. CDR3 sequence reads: CAWSPRPTGITEAFF. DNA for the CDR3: TGTGCCTGGAGTCCCAGGCCCACCGGAATCACTGAAGCTTTCTTT.